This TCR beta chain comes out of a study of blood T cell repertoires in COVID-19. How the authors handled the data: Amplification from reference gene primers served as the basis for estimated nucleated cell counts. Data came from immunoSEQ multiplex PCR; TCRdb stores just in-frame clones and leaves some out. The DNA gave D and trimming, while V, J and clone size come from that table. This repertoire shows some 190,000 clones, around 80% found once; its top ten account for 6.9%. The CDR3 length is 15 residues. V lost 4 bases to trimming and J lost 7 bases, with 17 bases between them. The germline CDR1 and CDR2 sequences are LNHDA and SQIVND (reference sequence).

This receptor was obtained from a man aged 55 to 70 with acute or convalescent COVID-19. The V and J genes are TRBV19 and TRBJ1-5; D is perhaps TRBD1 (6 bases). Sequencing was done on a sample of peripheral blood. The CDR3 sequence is CASSTGQMGGQPQHF. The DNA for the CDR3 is TGTGCCAGTAGTACCGGACAGATGGGCGGGCAGCCCCAGCATTTT.